The 5 T cell receptor beta chains below all came from one sample that was sequenced in a study of control samples from healthy donors and cancer patients. The table came from immunoSEQ multiplex PCR; TCRdb's copy has only in-frame clones and leaves some out. The sample has fewer than 150,000 clones; 80% to 95% are singletons. The sample taken for sequencing was blood. These receptors originate from a young man in good health.

This chain joins TRBV9 and TRBJ1-5; D is unclear. CDR1 is SGDLS and CDR2 is YYNGEE in the germline V gene. The V and J ends lost 4 bases and 5 bases respectively, with 16 bases between them. There are 15 residues in the CDR3. The CDR3 is CASSPAWDYDQPQHF. The DNA of the CDR3 is TGTGCCAGCAGCCCGGCTTGGGATTATGATCAGCCCCAGCATTTT.

V is TRBV13 and J is TRBJ1-1; D call uncertain. Germline V gene lookup returns CDR1 PRHDT and CDR2 FYEKMQ (reference sequence). Trimming shortened V by 5 bases and J by 3 bases, and 22 bases separated the two germline ends. CDR3 length: 17 amino acids. The CDR3 is CASSRRTLGEEYTEAFF. Here the CDR3 DNA reads TGTGCCAGCAGCCGACGGACGCTTGGAGAAGAGTACACTGAAGCTTTCTTT.

This clone was counted between two and nine times. The chain carries TRBV28 and TRBJ1-1, with TRBD1 as a possible D gene (6 bases). Germline V gives CDR1 MDHEN, CDR2 SYDVKM. CDR3 length: 15 residues. Trimming removed 4 bases at V and 5 bases at J, with 17 bases between. In DNA form, the CDR3 reads TGTGCCAGCAGTTGGACCGAGGGGGTTGAGACTGAAGCTTTCTTT. It yields the protein CASSWTEGVETEAFF.

This chain joins TRBV24-1 and TRBJ2-7; D possibly matches TRBD1 or TRBD2 (5 bases each). Germline V gene sequence: CDR1 KGHDR, CDR2 SFDVKD. Trimming stripped 12 bases from V and 2 bases from J, with 28 bases between. The CDR3 runs to 17 residues. CDR3 nucleotides: TGTGCCTCACGGGACGGCAGCAAAACCGCTGGGGCCTACGAGCAGTACTTC. This codes for CASRDGSKTAGAYEQYF.

CDR3 in DNA: TGCGCCAGCAGCTTGTTAACCAGTTCCCCCGGGGAGCTGTTTTTT. It yields the protein CASSLLTSSPGELFF. The chain combines TRBV5-1 with TRBJ2-2; D is ambiguous. Germline-derived CDR1 and CDR2 are SGHRS and YFSETQ. Trimming shortened V by 1 base and J by 6 bases, and 13 bases separated the two germline ends. The CDR3 runs to 15 residues.